These 15 T cell receptor beta chains share one sample of origin, sequenced in a study of shared clonotypes between healthy human individuals. Measured with immunoSEQ multiplex PCR; TCRdb has only the in-frame clones, and not every one. This sample has 2 million to 3 million clones, with roughly nine tenths found just once. The sample comprised naive CD4+ T cells sorted from blood. Subset of the sample: CD45RA+ positively selected. These receptors were taken from a man aged 18 to 30 in good health.

J is TRBJ2-7 and V is TRBV10-3; D tentatively fits TRBD1 or TRBD2 (5 bases each). V was shortened by 3 bases and J by 0 bases, with 12 bases between the two germline ends. The CDR3 extends over 15 amino acids. The germline V gene encodes CDR1 ENHRY and CDR2 SYGVKD. The CDR3 loop reads CAISDGTFDSYEQYF. The CDR3 DNA sequence: TGTGCCATCAGTGACGGGACCTTCGACTCCTACGAGCAGTACTTC.

This clone was observed once. This sequence joins TRBV7-9 and TRBJ2-3, with D uncertain. The CDR3 contains 14 residues. Germline CDR1 is SEHNR and CDR2 is FQNEAQ (reference sequence). V lost 0 bases to trimming and J lost 6 bases, with 10 bases between them. Here the CDR3 reads CASSLAVHSDTQYF. CDR3 coding DNA: TGTGCCAGCAGCTTAGCTGTCCATTCGGATACGCAGTATTTT.

The chain carries TRBV19 and TRBJ2-5, with 12 bases identical to TRBD2. CDR1 LNHDA and CDR2 SQIVND come from the germline V gene (reference sequence). The trim removed 4 bases at V and 1 base at J, leaving 1 base unmatched. CDR3 length: 15 residues. The CDR3 loop reads CASSRLAGAQETQYF. The CDR3 nucleotides are TGTGCCAGTAGTAGACTAGCGGGAGCCCAAGAGACCCAGTACTTC.

A remark on this clone: This CDR3 is also generated by other DNA sequences in the sample. The J gene is TRBJ1-1, the V gene TRBV6-5; D uncertain. There are 13 residues in the CDR3. Looked up from germline, CDR1 is MNHEY and CDR2 is SVGAGI. V was pared by 2 bases and J by 2 bases, with 6 bases between. The CDR3 is CASSYQVNTEAFF. Here the CDR3 DNA reads TGTGCCAGCAGTTACCAGGTTAACACTGAAGCTTTCTTT.

A few counts support this clone. The CDR3 DNA reads TGTGCCACGAGGGGGATCTCGTCCCAGCATTTT. Amino acids: CATRGISSQHF. The chain has TRBV28 and TRBJ1-5; D perhaps matches TRBD1 (6 bases). V dropped 10 bases and J dropped 11 bases, with 15 bases sitting between them. The germline gives CDR1 MDHEN, CDR2 SYDVKM. The CDR3 is 11 residues long.

CDR3 DNA: TGTGCCAGCAGCTTGCCCCGTTCGTGGGGGACTGAAGCTTTCTTT. This codes for CASSLPRSWGTEAFF. The chain joins TRBV5-4 to TRBJ1-1; TRBD1 is a possible D gene (5 bases). The CDR3 is 15 residues long. The V gene's germline CDR1 is SGHNT and CDR2 YYREEE (reference sequence). Trimming stripped 1 base from V and 5 bases from J, with 15 bases between.

This chain joins TRBV29-1 and TRBJ2-5, with D uncertain. Per the germline V gene, CDR1 is SQVTM and CDR2 is ANQGSEA. CDR3 length equals 11 residues. Between the trimmed V and J ends, which lost 6 bases and 5 bases, there was a span of 10 bases. The CDR3 DNA reads TGCAGCGTGATGACTGGGGAGACCCAGTACTTC. The encoded protein is CSVMTGETQYF.

The V and J genes are TRBV28 and TRBJ2-1; 14 bases fit TRBD2. CDR1 is MDHEN, CDR2 SYDVKM, per germline. This CDR3 spans 15 amino acids. V was pared by 5 bases and J by 8 bases, with 5 bases of the junction left unmatched. Here the CDR3 DNA reads TGTGCCAGCAGTCTGACTAGCGGGGGGGCCTATGAGCAGTTCTTC. Translating gives CASSLTSGGAYEQFF.

The chain joins TRBV19 to TRBJ2-2, with 8 bases matching TRBD1. From germline, CDR1 is LNHDA and CDR2 SQIVND (reference sequence). V shed 5 bases, J shed 6 bases, and the junction held 8 bases outside the gene matches. The CDR3 sequence is 15 residues long. The CDR3 spells CASSFPGQVAGELFF. Written as DNA, the CDR3 is TGTGCCAGTAGTTTCCCGGGACAGGTTGCCGGGGAGCTGTTTTTT.

This clone was seen only once. The rearrangement uses TRBV19 and TRBJ2-2; 9 bases are shared with TRBD1. Unmatched junction bases numbered 3, after V lost 6 bases and J lost 4 bases. The CDR3 length is 14 residues. CDR1 is LNHDA, CDR2 SQIVND, per germline (reference sequence). Here the CDR3 DNA reads TGTGCCAGTAGCGGGGACAGGGCCACCGGGGAGCTGTTTTTT. Its protein product is CASSGDRATGELFF.

The chain has TRBV5-1 and TRBJ2-3; perhaps TRBD2 as D (6 bases). Trimming took off 6 bases at V and 0 bases at J, with 8 bases between the two ends. This CDR3 spans 13 amino acids. Germline-derived CDR1 and CDR2 are SGHRS and YFSETQ. The CDR3 nucleotides read TGCGCCAGCATGAGCGGGAGCACAGATACGCAGTATTTT. Its protein product is CASMSGSTDTQYF.

The gene calls are TRBV5-5 and TRBJ2-7; 9 bases agree with TRBD2. Germline CDR1 is SGHKS and CDR2 is YYEKEE (reference sequence). This CDR3 region has 16 residues. V shed 0 bases, J shed 0 bases, and the junction held 4 bases outside the gene matches. The CDR3, as DNA: TGTGCCAGCAGCTTGGGCTCTAGCGGGATCTCCTACGAGCAGTACTTC. Translating it yields CASSLGSSGISYEQYF.

This rearrangement joins TRBV7-3 to TRBJ2-2; TRBD2 matches at 11 bases. The CDR3 consists of 15 residues. With V trimmed by 8 bases and J by 4 bases, 6 bases remained unmatched. The germline CDR1 and CDR2 sequences are SGHTA and FQGTGA. Here the CDR3 DNA reads TGTGCCAGCGCTAGCGGGGGGACAGGCACCGGGGAGCTGTTTTTT. Protein: CASASGGTGTGELFF.

V gene TRBV14 combines with J gene TRBJ2-6, with TRBD1 as a possible D gene (5 bases). CDR1 is SGHDN, CDR2 FVKESK, per germline. V lost 4 bases and J 0 bases, leaving 7 bases between the germline ends. CDR3 length equals 15 residues. The CDR3 DNA is TGTGCCAGCAGCCGCCAGGGCTCTGGGGCCAACGTCCTGACTTTC. It codes for CASSRQGSGANVLTF.

This clone was detected only once. In the same sample, other DNA sequences code for this CDR3. This chain uses TRBV2 with TRBJ2-2, with 8 bases lining up with TRBD2. The CDR3 sequence is 14 residues long. Germline values: CDR1 SNHLY, CDR2 FYNNEI. The V gene end was trimmed by 4 bases and the J gene end by 4 bases; junction bases not matched to a gene: 2. The CDR3 loop reads CASSVRGGTGELFF. CDR3 in DNA: TGTGCCAGCAGTGTCCGGGGGGGCACCGGGGAGCTGTTTTTT.